Sequencing of this T cell receptor beta chain was carried out in a study of control samples from healthy donors and cancer patients. Sequencing was performed with immunoSEQ multiplex PCR; in TCRdb, only in-frame clones are kept and a portion is missing. This table holds approximately 120,000 clones, more than 75% found once. The germline gives CDR1 SGHRS, CDR2 YFSETQ. There are 12 residues in the CDR3. Trimming cost V 5 bases and J 0 bases, with 4 bases left between them. The rearrangement links TRBV5-1 to TRBJ2-3; unclear D gene. The source material was blood. This clonotype was obtained from a man aged 55 to 69 in good health. This CDR3 is CASRRSTDTQYF. The CDR3, as DNA: TGCGCCAGCAGGAGGAGCACAGATACGCAGTATTTT.